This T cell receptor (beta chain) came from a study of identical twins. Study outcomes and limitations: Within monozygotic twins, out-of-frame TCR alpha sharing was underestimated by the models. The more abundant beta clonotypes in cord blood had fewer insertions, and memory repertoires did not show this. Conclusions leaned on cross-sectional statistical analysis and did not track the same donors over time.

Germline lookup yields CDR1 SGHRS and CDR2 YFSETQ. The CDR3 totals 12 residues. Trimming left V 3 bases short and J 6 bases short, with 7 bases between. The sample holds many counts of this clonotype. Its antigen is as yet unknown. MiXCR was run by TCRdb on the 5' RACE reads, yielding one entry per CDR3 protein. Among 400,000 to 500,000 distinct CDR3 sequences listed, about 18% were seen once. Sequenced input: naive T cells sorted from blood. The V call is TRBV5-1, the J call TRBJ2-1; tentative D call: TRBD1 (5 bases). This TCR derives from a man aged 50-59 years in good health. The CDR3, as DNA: TGCGCCAGCAGCTCTGACAGCAATGAGCAGTTCTTC. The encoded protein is CASSSDSNEQFF.